The following is a TCR beta chain sequence with its context. The antigen remains unidentified. The entry originates in a study of cytomegalovirus exposure and HLA in healthy donors. Study outcomes and limitations: According to an earlier analysis, most TCR beta V segments yielded productive rearrangements about 90% or about 30% of the time. Later work showed greater clonal expansion in HLA-associated TCR beta chains than in equally common others.

PCR involved 60 Vbeta and 13 Jbeta primers. Clones were read by immunoSEQ multiplex PCR, and TCRdb kept only the in-frame ones, dropping some. The profile shows under 150,000 clones, 55% to 80% of them singletons. This receptor was obtained from a woman aged 40-49 years in good health and CMV-seronegative. Sequencing was performed on PBMCs.

The CDR3 sequence is CASSLSESYNEQFF. CDR3 nucleotide sequence: TGTGCCAGCAGTTTATCCGAGTCTTACAATGAGCAGTTCTTC. The chain is built from TRBV28 and TRBJ2-1; unclear D gene. Trimming stripped 1 base from V and 4 bases from J, with 8 bases between. The CDR3 loop spans 14 amino acids. Germline loops: CDR1 MDHEN, CDR2 SYDVKM.